These 12 T cell receptor beta chains share one sample of origin, sequenced in a study of CD8 T cells in ankylosing spondylitis. TCRdb called the 5' RACE reads again in MiXCR, with one record for every CDR3 protein. The sample contains 300,000 to 400,000 distinct CDR3 sequences, 20% to 25% of which appear only once. Sequencing was done on a sample of blood, either unsorted or a sorted T cell fraction (not recorded which). These receptors were collected from a male donor with ankylosing spondylitis or in good health (not recorded which).

V and J are TRBV30 and TRBJ2-5; 8 bases match TRBD2. Germline V gene data show CDR1 as GTSNPN and CDR2 as SVGIG (reference sequence). Losses at the gene ends were 2 bases for V and 1 base for J; bases not matched to a gene: 3. The CDR3 extends over 14 amino acids. CDR3 bases: TGTGCCTGGAGTCCGGGGGGGGCCCAAGAGACCCAGTACTTC. Its protein product is CAWSPGGAQETQYF.

This clonotype was counted only a few times. This chain uses TRBV4-1 with TRBJ2-1, with unresolved D. CDR1 is MGHRA, CDR2 YSYEKL, per germline. Trimming cost V 1 base and J 7 bases, with 8 bases left between them. The CDR3 is 13 amino acids. The CDR3 coding sequence is TGCGCCAGCAGCCAAGGCCCCTTTAATGAGCAGTTCTTC. As protein: CASSQGPFNEQFF.

The rearrangement links TRBV10-2 to TRBJ1-5; D unresolved. The V and J ends lost 3 bases and 10 bases respectively, with 16 bases between them. This CDR3 comprises 14 residues. Germline V CDR1 and CDR2: WSHSY, SAAADI. Written as DNA, the CDR3 is TGCGCCAGCAGTGACCAGAGACGGCCTTACCCCCAGCATTTT. It yields the protein CASSDQRRPYPQHF.

This clonotype has just a few counts. The gene calls are TRBV19 and TRBJ2-7; no firm D call. The CDR3 totals 14 residues. The germline CDR1 and CDR2 sequences are LNHDA and SQIVND (reference sequence). V dropped 3 bases and J dropped 0 bases, with 9 bases sitting between them. The CDR3 DNA is TGTGCCAGTAGTATCACAGCAAGCTCCTACGAGCAGTACTTC. It encodes CASSITASSYEQYF.

This clonotype was observed a few times. The V and J genes are TRBV9 and TRBJ2-5; D not certain. In germline, CDR1 is SGDLS, CDR2 YYNGEE. V was pared by 0 bases and J by 5 bases, with 11 bases between. The CDR3 loop spans 14 amino acids. CDR3 bases: TGTGCCAGCAGCGTAGATGACCCTGGGGAGACCCAGTACTTC. It yields the protein CASSVDDPGETQYF.

This clonotype was picked up a small number of times. This sequence joins TRBV10-3 and TRBJ2-5, with TRBD2 identical over 11 bases. Germline V lookup: CDR1 ENHRY, CDR2 SYGVKD. The CDR3 is 16 amino acids. Trimming removed 6 bases from V and 0 bases from J; junction bases left unmatched: 6. CDR3 sequence: CAIRTGSGGDQETQYF. In DNA form, the CDR3 reads TGTGCCATCAGGACAGGTAGCGGGGGGGACCAAGAGACCCAGTACTTC.

The genes are TRBV3-1 and TRBJ2-3; maybe TRBD1 (5 bases). Germline CDR1 LGHDT, CDR2 YNNKEL (reference sequence). The CDR3 spans 15 residues. V was pared by 2 bases and J by 2 bases, with 11 bases between. This CDR3 reads CASSQYDSITDTQYF. CDR3 DNA: TGTGCCAGCAGCCAATATGACAGTATCACAGATACGCAGTATTTT.

In this sample, this clonotype turned up a few times. This chain joins TRBV7-8 and TRBJ2-2, with D possibly being TRBD2 (5 bases). The CDR3 runs to 14 residues. The germline V gene has CDR1 SGHVS and CDR2 FQNEAQ. The germline V and J ends were trimmed by 5 bases and 6 bases, with 13 bases remaining between them. CDR3 region: CASSTLLVSGELFF. CDR3 coding DNA: TGTGCCAGCAGCACGCTACTAGTTTCCGGGGAGCTGTTTTTT.

The V gene is TRBV30, the J gene TRBJ2-3; D is ambiguous. The germline V gene encodes CDR1 GTSNPN and CDR2 SVGIG (reference sequence). This CDR3 spans 11 amino acids. V lost 5 bases to trimming and J lost 0 bases, with 3 bases between them. DNA of the CDR3: TGTGCCTGGGACAGCACAGATACGCAGTATTTT. Translating it yields CAWDSTDTQYF.

This sequence joins TRBV5-6 and TRBJ2-3; D is possibly TRBD1 or TRBD2 (5 bases each). Trimming removed 0 bases from V and 2 bases from J, with 13 bases in between. The germline V gene has CDR1 SGHDT and CDR2 YYEEEE. The CDR3 runs to 16 residues. CDR3 loop: CASSLGLGVDTDTQYF. In DNA, the CDR3 is TGTGCCAGCAGCTTGGGTTTGGGGGTGGACACAGATACGCAGTATTTT.

This clonotype was detected a few times. V is TRBV12-3 or TRBV12-4 and J is TRBJ2-5; no clear D. Trimming removed 7 bases at V and 4 bases at J, with 13 bases between. The length of the CDR3 is 13 residues. The CDR3 bases are TGTGCCAGCACCACTGGCACCCTAGAGACCCAGTACTTC. Residues: CASTTGTLETQYF.

In its sample, this clonotype was seen a few times. This rearrangement joins TRBV27 to TRBJ1-1; D uncertain. Germline loops: CDR1 MNHEY, CDR2 SMNVEV (reference sequence). The CDR3 consists of 15 residues. V lost 2 bases and J 0 bases, leaving 10 bases between the germline ends. The CDR3, as DNA: TGTGCCAGCAGTTTAGGTGGGCTGATGAACACTGAAGCTTTCTTT. Translation: CASSLGGLMNTEAFF.